This T cell receptor (beta chain) came from a study of blood T cell repertoires in COVID-19. About the research overall: Samples of COVID-19 (acute and convalescent) were obtained from the United States, Italy and Spain.

V was clipped by 1 base and J by 4 bases; unmatched bases: 14. Germline CDR1 is SNHLY and CDR2 is FYNNEI. The CDR3 extends over 18 amino acids. While infection was still active, Seattle patients were enrolled and then followed longitudinally. Data came from immunoSEQ multiplex PCR; TCRdb stores just in-frame clones and leaves some out. The table has under 450,000 clones, around 91% seen once; the top ten hold about 1.6%. The chain combines TRBV2 with TRBJ2-3, with 7 bases that match TRBD2. The material sequenced was peripheral blood. This sequence was found in a woman in her forties with COVID-19, enrolled during active disease. CDR3 in amino acids: CASSEVVSRGGGPDTQYF. CDR3 DNA sequence: TGTGCCAGCAGTGAAGTGGTATCTCGAGGCGGGGGACCAGATACGCAGTATTTT.